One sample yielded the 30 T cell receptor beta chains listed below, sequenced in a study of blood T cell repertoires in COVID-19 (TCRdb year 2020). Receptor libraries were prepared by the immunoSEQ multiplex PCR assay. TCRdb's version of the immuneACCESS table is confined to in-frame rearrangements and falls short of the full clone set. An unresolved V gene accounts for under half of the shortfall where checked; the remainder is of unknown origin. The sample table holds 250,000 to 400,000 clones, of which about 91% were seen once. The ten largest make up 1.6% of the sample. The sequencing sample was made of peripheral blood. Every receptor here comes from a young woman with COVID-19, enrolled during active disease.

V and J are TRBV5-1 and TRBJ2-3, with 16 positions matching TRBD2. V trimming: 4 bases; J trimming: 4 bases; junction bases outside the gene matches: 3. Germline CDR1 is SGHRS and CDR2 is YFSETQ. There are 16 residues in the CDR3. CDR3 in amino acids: CASSIGTSGGADTQYF. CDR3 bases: TGCGCCAGCAGCATTGGGACTAGCGGGGGGGCAGATACGCAGTATTTT.

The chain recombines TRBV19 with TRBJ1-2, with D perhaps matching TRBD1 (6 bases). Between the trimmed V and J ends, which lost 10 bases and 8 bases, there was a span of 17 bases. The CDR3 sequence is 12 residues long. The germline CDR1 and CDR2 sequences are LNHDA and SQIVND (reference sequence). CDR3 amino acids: CATLRGTAGYTF. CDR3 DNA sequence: TGTGCCACCTTGAGGGGGACCGCCGGCTACACCTTC.

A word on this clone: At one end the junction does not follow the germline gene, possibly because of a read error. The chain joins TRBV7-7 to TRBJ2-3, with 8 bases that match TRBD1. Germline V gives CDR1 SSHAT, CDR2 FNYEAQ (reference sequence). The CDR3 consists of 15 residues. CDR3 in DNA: TGTGCTAGCAGCGCTGGGACAGGCCGGGGAGATACGCAGTATTTT. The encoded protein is CASSAGTGRGDTQYF.

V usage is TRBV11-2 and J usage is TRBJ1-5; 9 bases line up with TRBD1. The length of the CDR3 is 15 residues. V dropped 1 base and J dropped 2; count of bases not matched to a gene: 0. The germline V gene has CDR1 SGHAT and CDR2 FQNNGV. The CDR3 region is CASSLGTGGNQPQHF. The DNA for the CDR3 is TGTGCCAGCAGCTTAGGGACAGGGGGCAATCAGCCCCAGCATTTT.

In DNA form, the CDR3 reads TGTGCCAGCGGGAGGACAGGGGGCAGATATGAGCAGTTCTTC. As protein: CASGRTGGRYEQFF. The chain is built from TRBV9 and TRBJ2-1, with 11 bases that match TRBD1. Germline CDR1 and CDR2: SGDLS and YYNGEE. CDR3 size: 14 residues. The junction had 8 bases not matched to a gene; V was cut back by 7 bases and J by 8 bases. The full variable domain, in which reference TRBV9 and TRBJ2-1 provide the parts outside the CDR3, is DSGVTQTPKHLITATGQRVTLRCSPRSGDLSVYWYQQSLDQGLQFLIQYYNGEERAKGNILERFSAQQFPDLHSELNLSSLELGDSALYFCASGRTGGRYEQFFGPGTRLTVL.

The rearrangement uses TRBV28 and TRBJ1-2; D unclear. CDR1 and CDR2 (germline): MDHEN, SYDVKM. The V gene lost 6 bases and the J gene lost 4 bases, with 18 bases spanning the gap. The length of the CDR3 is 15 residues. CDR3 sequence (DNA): TGTGCCAGCAGCCCCCCCCCACCCTGGAGCTATGGCTACACCTTC. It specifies CASSPPPPWSYGYTF.

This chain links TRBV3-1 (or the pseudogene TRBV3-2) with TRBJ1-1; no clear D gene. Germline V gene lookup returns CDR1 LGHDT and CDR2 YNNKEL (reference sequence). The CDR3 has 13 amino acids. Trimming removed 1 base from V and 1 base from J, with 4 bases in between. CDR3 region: CASSQGENTEAFF. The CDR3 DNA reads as TGTGCCAGCAGCCAAGGAGAGAACACTGAAGCTTTCTTT.

CDR3: CASSQDGGNYGYTF. In nucleotides, the CDR3 is TGCGCCAGCAGCCAAGATGGGGGCAACTATGGCTACACCTTC. V and J are TRBV4-3 and TRBJ1-2; a possible D gene is TRBD1 (6 bases). V dropped 0 bases and J dropped 2 bases, with 7 bases sitting between them. The CDR3 covers 14 residues. CDR1 is LGHNA and CDR2 is YSLEER in the germline V gene.

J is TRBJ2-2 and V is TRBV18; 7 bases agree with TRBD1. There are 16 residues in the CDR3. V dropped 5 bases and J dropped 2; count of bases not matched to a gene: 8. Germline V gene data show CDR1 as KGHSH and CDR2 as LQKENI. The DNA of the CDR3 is TGTGCCAGCTCAAAAAGACAGGGCTCTAACACCGGGGAGCTGTTTTTT. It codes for CASSKRQGSNTGELFF. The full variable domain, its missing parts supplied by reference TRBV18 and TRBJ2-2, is NAGVMQNPRHLVRRRGQEARLRCSPMKGHSHVYWYRQLPEEGLKFMVYLQKENIIDESGMPKERFSAEFPKEGPSILRIQQVVRGDSAAYFCASSKRQGSNTGELFFGEGSRLTVL.

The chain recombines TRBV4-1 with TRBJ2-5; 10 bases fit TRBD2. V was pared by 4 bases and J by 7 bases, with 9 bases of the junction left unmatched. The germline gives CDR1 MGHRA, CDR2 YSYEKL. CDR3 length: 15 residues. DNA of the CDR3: TGCGCCAGCAGCCCCGTAGCGGGGGGCGCAGGGACCCAGTACTTC. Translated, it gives CASSPVAGGAGTQYF.

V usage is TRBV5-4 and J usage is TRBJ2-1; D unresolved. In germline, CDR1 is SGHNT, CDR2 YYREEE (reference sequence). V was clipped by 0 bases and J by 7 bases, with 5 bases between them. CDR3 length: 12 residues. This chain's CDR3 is CASSLDRNEQFF. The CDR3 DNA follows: TGTGCCAGCAGCTTGGACCGGAATGAGCAGTTCTTC.

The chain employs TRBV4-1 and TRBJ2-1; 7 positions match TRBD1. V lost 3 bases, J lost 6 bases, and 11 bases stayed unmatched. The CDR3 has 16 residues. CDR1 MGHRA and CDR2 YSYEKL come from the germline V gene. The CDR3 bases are TGCGCCAGCAGCCACCACAGGGGAGAAATCTCCAATGAGCAGTTCTTC. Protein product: CASSHHRGEISNEQFF.

The CDR3 spells CASRGDAHYEQYF. CDR3 bases: TGCGCCAGCAGAGGGGATGCCCACTACGAGCAGTACTTC. The chain joins TRBV5-1 to TRBJ2-7, with D perhaps TRBD1 (5 bases). The CDR3 consists of 13 residues. The germline V gene encodes CDR1 SGHRS and CDR2 YFSETQ. V lost 5 bases, J lost 3 bases, and 12 bases lay in between.

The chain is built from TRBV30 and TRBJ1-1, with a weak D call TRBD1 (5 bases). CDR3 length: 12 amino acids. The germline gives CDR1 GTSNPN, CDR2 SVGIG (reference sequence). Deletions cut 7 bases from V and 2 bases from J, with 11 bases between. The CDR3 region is CAYSTANTEAFF. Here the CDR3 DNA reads TGTGCCTACTCGACAGCAAACACTGAAGCTTTCTTT.

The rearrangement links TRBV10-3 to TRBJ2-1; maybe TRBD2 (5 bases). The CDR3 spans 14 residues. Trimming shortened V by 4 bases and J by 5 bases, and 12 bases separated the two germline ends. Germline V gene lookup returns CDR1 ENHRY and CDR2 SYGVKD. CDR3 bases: TGTGCCATCAGTGCACCCCCGAGGGACAATGAGCAGTTCTTC. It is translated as CAISAPPRDNEQFF.

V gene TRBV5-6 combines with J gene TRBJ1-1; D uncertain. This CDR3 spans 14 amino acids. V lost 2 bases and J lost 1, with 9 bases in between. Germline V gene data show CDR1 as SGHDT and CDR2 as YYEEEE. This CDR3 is CASSFPHKNTEAFF. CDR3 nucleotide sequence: TGTGCCAGCAGCTTTCCCCACAAGAACACTGAAGCTTTCTTT.

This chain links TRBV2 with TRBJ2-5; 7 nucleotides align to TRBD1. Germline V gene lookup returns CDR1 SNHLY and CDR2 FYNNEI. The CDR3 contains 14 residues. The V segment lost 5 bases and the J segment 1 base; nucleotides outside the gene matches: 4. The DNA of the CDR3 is TGTGCCAGCAGTCGGGACAGTGGCCAAGAGACCCAGTACTTC. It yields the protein CASSRDSGQETQYF.

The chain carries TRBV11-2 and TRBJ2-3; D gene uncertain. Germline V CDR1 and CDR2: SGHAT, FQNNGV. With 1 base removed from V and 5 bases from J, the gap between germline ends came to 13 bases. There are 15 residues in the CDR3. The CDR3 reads CASSLGSRLGDTQYF. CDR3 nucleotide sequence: TGTGCCAGCAGCTTAGGGTCTAGACTTGGAGATACGCAGTATTTT.

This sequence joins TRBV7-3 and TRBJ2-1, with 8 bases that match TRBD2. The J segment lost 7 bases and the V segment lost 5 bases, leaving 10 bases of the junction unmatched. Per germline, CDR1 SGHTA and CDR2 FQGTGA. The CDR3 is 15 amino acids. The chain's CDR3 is CASSREGHTSNEQFF. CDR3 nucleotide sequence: TGTGCCAGCAGCCGGGAGGGACATACGTCAAATGAGCAGTTCTTC.

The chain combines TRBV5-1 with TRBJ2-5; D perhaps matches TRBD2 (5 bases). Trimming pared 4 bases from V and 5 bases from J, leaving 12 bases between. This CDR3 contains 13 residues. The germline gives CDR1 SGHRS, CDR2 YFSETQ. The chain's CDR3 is CASSGSNGETQYF. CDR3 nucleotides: TGCGCCAGCAGCGGGAGCAATGGGGAGACCCAGTACTTC.

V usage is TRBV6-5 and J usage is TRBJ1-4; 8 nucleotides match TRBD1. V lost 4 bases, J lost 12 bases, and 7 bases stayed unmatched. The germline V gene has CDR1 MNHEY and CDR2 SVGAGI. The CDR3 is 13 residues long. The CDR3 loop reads CASSFTRGQELFF. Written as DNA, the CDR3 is TGTGCCAGCAGTTTTACCAGGGGGCAGGAACTGTTTTTT.

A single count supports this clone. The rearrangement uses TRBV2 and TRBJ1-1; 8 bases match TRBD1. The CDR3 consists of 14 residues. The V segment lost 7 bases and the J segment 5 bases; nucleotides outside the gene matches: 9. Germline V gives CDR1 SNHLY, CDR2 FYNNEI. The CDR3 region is CASNLGQGITEAFF. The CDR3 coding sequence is TGTGCCAGCAATCTTGGACAGGGCATTACTGAAGCTTTCTTT. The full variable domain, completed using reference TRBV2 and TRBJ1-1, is EPEVTQTPSHQVTQMGQEVILRCVPISNHLYFYWYRQILGQKVEFLVSFYNNEISEKSEIFDDQFSVERPDGSNFTLKIRSTKLEDSAMYFCASNLGQGITEAFFGQGTRLTVV.

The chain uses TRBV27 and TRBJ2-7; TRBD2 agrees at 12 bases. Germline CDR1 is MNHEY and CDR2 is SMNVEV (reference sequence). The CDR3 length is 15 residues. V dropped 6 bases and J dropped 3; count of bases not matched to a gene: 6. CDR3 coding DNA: TGTGCCAGCAGCCTACTAGCGGGGGGTATCTACGAGCAGTACTTC. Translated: CASSLLAGGIYEQYF.

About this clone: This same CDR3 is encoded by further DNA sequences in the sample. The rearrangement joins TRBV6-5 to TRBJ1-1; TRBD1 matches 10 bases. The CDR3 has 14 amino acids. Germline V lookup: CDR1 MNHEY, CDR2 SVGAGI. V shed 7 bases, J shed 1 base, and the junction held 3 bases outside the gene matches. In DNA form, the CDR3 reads TGTGCCAGCACCCGGACAGGGGGGAACACTGAAGCTTTCTTT. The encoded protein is CASTRTGGNTEAFF.

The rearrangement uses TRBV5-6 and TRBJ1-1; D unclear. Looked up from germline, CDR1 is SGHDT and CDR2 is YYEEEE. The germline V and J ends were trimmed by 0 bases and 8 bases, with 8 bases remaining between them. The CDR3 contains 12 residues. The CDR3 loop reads CASSLVASEAFF. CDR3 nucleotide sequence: TGTGCCAGCAGCTTGGTAGCCTCGGAAGCTTTCTTT. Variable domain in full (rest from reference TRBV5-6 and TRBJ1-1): DAGVTQSPTHLIKTRGQQVTLRCSPKSGHDTVSWYQQALGQGPQFIFQYYEEEERQRGNFPDRFSGHQFPNYSSELNVNALLLGDSALYLCASSLVASEAFFGQGTRLTVV.

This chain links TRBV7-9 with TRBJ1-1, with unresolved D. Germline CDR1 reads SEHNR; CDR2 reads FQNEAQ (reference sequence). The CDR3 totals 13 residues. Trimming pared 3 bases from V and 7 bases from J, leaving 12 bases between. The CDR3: CASSLGRSNEAFF. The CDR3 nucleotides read TGTGCCAGCAGCTTGGGCAGGTCTAATGAAGCTTTCTTT.

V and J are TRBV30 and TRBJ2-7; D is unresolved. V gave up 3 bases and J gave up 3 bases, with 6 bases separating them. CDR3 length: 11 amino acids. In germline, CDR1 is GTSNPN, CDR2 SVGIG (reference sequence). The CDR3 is CAWRGSYEQYF. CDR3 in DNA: TGTGCCTGGAGGGGCAGCTACGAGCAGTACTTC.

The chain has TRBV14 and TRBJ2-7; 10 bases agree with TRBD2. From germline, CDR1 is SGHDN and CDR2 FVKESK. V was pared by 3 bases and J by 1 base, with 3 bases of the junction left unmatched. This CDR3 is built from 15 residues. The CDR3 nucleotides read TGTGCCAGCAGCCATCGGACTAGCGGTTCCTACGAGCAGTACGTC. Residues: CASSHRTSGSYEQYV.

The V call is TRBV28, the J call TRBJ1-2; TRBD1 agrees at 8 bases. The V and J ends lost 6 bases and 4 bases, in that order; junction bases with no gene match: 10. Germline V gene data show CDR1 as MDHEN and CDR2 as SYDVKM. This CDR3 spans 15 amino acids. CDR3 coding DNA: TGTGCCAGCAGATCACCAACCACAGGGGGCTATGGCTACACCTTC. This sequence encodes CASRSPTTGGYGYTF.

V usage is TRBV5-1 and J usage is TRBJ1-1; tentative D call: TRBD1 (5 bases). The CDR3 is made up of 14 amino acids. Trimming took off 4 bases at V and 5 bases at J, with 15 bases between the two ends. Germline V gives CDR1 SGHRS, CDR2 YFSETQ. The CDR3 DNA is TGCGCCAGCAGCAACTCCCCGGGGGGAACTGAAGCTTTCTTT. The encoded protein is CASSNSPGGTEAFF.